Listed below are T cell receptor beta chains from one sample, sequenced in a study of blood T cell repertoires in COVID-19. The table came from immunoSEQ multiplex PCR; TCRdb's copy has only in-frame clones and leaves some out. The top ten hold about 3% of the sample, which has approximately 220,000 clones, roughly 85% seen once. Specimen: peripheral blood. These receptors were obtained from a man in his fifties who had recovered from COVID-19. CDR3s include the opening cysteine and the closing phenylalanine or tryptophan. The order of the fields is V gene, D gene, clone size, J gene, CDR3 DNA, CDR3 protein. D genes are given only for firm matches. Size values are once, few and many counts, or a class for expanded clones, and some rows have none.

>TRBV19|NA|NA|TRBJ2-1
TGTGCCAGTAGTCCCTGGGGGGGGCTGACAGGCAACTACAATGAGCAGTTCTTC
CASSPWGGLTGNYNEQFF
>TRBV28|NA|NA|TRBJ2-7
TGTGCCAGCAGTTTCGGGTACGGCGAGCAGTACTTC
CASSFGYGEQYF
>TRBV18|NA|NA|TRBJ2-1
TGTGCCAGCTCACCTCTTGCGGCCAGCTCCTACAATGAGCAGTTCTTC
CASSPLAASSYNEQFF
>TRBV28|TRBD2|NA|TRBJ2-1
TGTGCCAGCAGGTTTGGGGGACTAGCGGGTCGGCGTGAGCAGTTCTTC
CASRFGGLAGRREQFF
>TRBV9|NA|NA|TRBJ2-3
TGTGCCAGCAGCGGCGCAGGGGCCCCGTCGGTTCGTACAGATACGCAGTATTTT
CASSGAGAPSVRTDTQYF
>TRBV9|NA|once|TRBJ2-7
TGTGCCAGCAGCGTAGCAACTAGCTCAGTCTCGGGGGAGCAGTACTTC
CASSVATSSVSGEQYF
>TRBV13|NA|NA|TRBJ2-1
TGTGCCAGCAGCCCTTCCCTGAACCTTAATCGGGAACGGGCCTGGCCGGCCGAGCAGTTCTTC
CASSPSLNLNRERAWPAEQFF
>TRBV28|TRBD1|NA|TRBJ2-7
TGTGCCAGCGCGGACCCGGCAGGGGGCTACGAGCAGTACTTC
CASADPAGGYEQYF
>TRBV30|TRBD1|NA|TRBJ1-1
TGTGCCTGGCACGAGGGAAGGGGCAGGGGGCGATACACTGAAGCTTTCTTT
CAWHEGRGRGRYTEAFF
>TRBV29-1|NA|NA|TRBJ2-7
TGCAGCGTTAGTCTATCCGGGGAGCAGTACTTC
CSVSLSGEQYF
>TRBV28|NA|NA|TRBJ1-1
TGTGCCAGCAGTTTAGGGTACAGTGAAGCTTTCTTT
CASSLGYSEAFF
>TRBV6-4|NA|NA|TRBJ1-2
TGTGCCAGCAGTGACAGGGCAGGCCGGGGCTATGGCTACACCTTC
CASSDRAGRGYGYTF
>TRBV30|NA|once|TRBJ1-1
TGTGCCTGGATCGATAGGACAGCGATGAACACTGAAGCTTTCTTT
CAWIDRTAMNTEAFF
>TRBV28|NA|NA|TRBJ2-7
TGTGCCAGCAGAGGGGGACTAATCGGCTACGAGCAGTACTTC
CASRGGLIGYEQYF
>TRBV20-1|NA|NA|TRBJ2-7
TGCAGTGCTAGAGTTCTCTACGAGCAGTACTTC
CSARVLYEQYF
>TRBV30|NA|NA|TRBJ1-5
TGTGCCTGGAGTGGCACAGACAATCAGCCCCAGCATTTT
CAWSGTDNQPQHF
>TRBV19|NA|NA|TRBJ1-1
TGTGCCAGTAGTTGGGGCCTAGGTCCCACTGAAGCTTTCTTT
CASSWGLGPTEAFF
>TRBV18|NA|NA|TRBJ1-1
TGTGCCAGCTACGAGGGACAAAACACTGAAGCTTTCTTT
CASYEGQNTEAFF
>TRBV27|NA|NA|TRBJ2-7
TGTGCCAGCAGTGGGCAGGGACAACTCACTGGCTACGAGCAGTACTTC
CASSGQGQLTGYEQYF
>TRBV28|TRBD1|NA|TRBJ2-7
TGTGCCAGCAGTAACCGACAGGGGAACTACGAGCAGTACTTC
CASSNRQGNYEQYF
>TRBV28|NA|NA|TRBJ1-6
TGTGCCAGCAGTTTATATTCCGGGGGGCCAAATTCACCCCTCCACTTT
CASSLYSGGPNSPLHF
>TRBV3-1/TRBV3-2|NA|NA|TRBJ2-4
TGTGCCAGCAGCCAGGGGGCCCTAGCCAAAAACATTCAGTACTTC
CASSQGALAKNIQYF
>TRBV30|NA|NA|TRBJ1-2
TGTGCCTGGAGGAAGAAGGCAGCGGATGGCTACACCTTC
CAWRKKAADGYTF
>TRBV4-2|TRBD2|NA|TRBJ2-2
TGTGCCAGCAGCCAAGTGGCTAGCGGGAGTCCAATTACCGGGGAGCTGTTTTTT
CASSQVASGSPITGELFF
>TRBV7-2|TRBD1|NA|TRBJ2-3
TGTGCCAGCAGCTGGACATGGACAGGGTGGGGCCGCACAGATACGCAGTATTTT
CASSWTWTGWGRTDTQYF
>TRBV5-8|NA|NA|TRBJ1-6
TGTGCCAGCAGCTCTTATATAACAGGGAGTTCACCCCTCCACTTT
CASSSYITGSSPLHF
>TRBV30|TRBD2|NA|TRBJ2-1
TGTGCCTGGAGTGTAGGACTAGCGGGTGAGCAGTTCTTC
CAWSVGLAGEQFF
>TRBV27|TRBD1|few|TRBJ1-1
TGTGCCAGCAGTCCCCCCGGGACAGTAACCTACACTGAAGCTTTCTTT
CASSPPGTVTYTEAFF
>TRBV3-1/TRBV3-2|NA|NA|TRBJ2-7
TGTGCCAGCAGCCCCCAGGGATTCTCCAACGAGCAGTACTTC
CASSPQGFSNEQYF
>TRBV18|NA|NA|TRBJ1-1
TGTGCCAGCTCACCCGAGACAGCGAACACTGAAGCTTTCTTT
CASSPETANTEAFF
>TRBV28|TRBD2|NA|TRBJ2-7
TGTGCCAGCAGTCCACCGCCGGGACTAGCGGCTTACGAGCAGTACTTC
CASSPPPGLAAYEQYF
>TRBV27|NA|once|TRBJ1-1
TGTGCCAGCAGTTTATCTGGGAGGGTCTTGAACACTGAAGCTTTCTTT
CASSLSGRVLNTEAFF
>TRBV27|TRBD2|NA|TRBJ2-1
TGTGCCAGCAGTGTTTTCAGCGGGAGGGGAATAGGGAATGAGCAGTTCTTC
CASSVFSGRGIGNEQFF
>TRBV12-3/TRBV12-4|NA|NA|TRBJ2-7
TGTGCCAGCAGCATCCACAGCTACGAGCAGTACTTC
CASSIHSYEQYF
>TRBV10-3|NA|NA|TRBJ2-3
TGTGCCATCAGTGGACTAAACACAGATACGCAGTATTTT
CAISGLNTDTQYF
>TRBV15|TRBD1|once|TRBJ1-1
TGTGCCACCAGCAGAGATCCAGGGGGCGGGGACACTGAAGCTTTCTTT
CATSRDPGGGDTEAFF
>TRBV6-5|TRBD2|NA|TRBJ2-7
TGTGCCAGCAAACGAGGGGCTAGCGGAACCTACGAGCAGTACTTC
CASKRGASGTYEQYF
>TRBV10-3|TRBD1|NA|TRBJ1-1
TGTGCCATCAGTGAAAGGGACAGGACCATGAACACTGAAGCTTTCTTT
CAISERDRTMNTEAFF
>TRBV27|NA|NA|TRBJ2-7
TGTGCCAGCAGTTTAACAGGGAGGGTCCCCTACGAGCAGTACTTC
CASSLTGRVPYEQYF
>TRBV19|TRBD1|NA|TRBJ2-1
TGTGCCAGTAGATCTACAGGGGTCTCCTACAATGAGCAGTTCTTC
CASRSTGVSYNEQFF
>TRBV28|TRBD1|NA|TRBJ2-7
TGTGCCAGCAGTCGCTACAGGGGCTACGAGCAGTACTTC
CASSRYRGYEQYF
>TRBV27|TRBD1|NA|TRBJ2-7
TGTGCCAGCAGTCCTCCGACAGGGTTACCCTACGAGCAGTACTTC
CASSPPTGLPYEQYF
>TRBV6-1|NA|NA|TRBJ2-7
TGTGCCAGCAGTGAAACTCTCTACCCATCCTACGAGCAGTACTTC
CASSETLYPSYEQYF
>TRBV2|TRBD2|NA|TRBJ2-1
TGTGCCAGCAGGCGGACTAGCGGGAGTTTGAATGAGCAGTTCTTC
CASRRTSGSLNEQFF